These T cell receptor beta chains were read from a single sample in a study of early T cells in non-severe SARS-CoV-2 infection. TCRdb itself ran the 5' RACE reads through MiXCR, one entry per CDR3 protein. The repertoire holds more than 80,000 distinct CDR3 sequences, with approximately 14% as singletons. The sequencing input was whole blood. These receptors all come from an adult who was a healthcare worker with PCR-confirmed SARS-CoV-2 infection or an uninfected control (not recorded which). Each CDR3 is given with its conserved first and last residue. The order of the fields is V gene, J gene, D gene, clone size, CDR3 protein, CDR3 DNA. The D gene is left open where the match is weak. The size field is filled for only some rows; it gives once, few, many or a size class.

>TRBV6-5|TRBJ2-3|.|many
CASSFLGSTDTQYF
TGTGCCAGCAGCTTCTTGGGTAGCACAGATACGCAGTATTTT
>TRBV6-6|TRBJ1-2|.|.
CASNQGSPHGYTF
TGTGCCAGCAATCAGGGTTCGCCCCATGGCTACACCTTC
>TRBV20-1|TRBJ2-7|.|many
CSARRRGYEQYF
TGCAGTGCTAGGAGGCGAGGCTACGAGCAGTACTTC
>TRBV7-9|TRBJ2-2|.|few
CASSFGLKNTGELFF
TGTGCCAGCAGCTTTGGACTCAAGAACACCGGGGAGCTGTTTTTT
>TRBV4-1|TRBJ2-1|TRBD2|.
CASSQTSGTYNEQFF
TGCGCCAGCAGCCAAACCAGCGGGACCTACAATGAGCAGTTCTTC
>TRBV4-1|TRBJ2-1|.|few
CASSQSSEQFF
TGCGCCAGCAGCCAATCAAGTGAGCAGTTCTTC
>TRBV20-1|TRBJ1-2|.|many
CSVQAQNYGYTF
TGCAGTGTACAGGCCCAAAACTATGGCTACACCTTC
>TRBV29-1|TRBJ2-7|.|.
CSVTDSPSTYEQYF
TGCAGCGTCACTGATTCCCCGTCTACCTACGAGCAGTACTTC
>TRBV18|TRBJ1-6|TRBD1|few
CASSTDRDSPLHF
TGTGCCAGCTCAACGGACAGGGATTCACCCCTCCACTTT
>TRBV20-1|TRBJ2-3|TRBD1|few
CSANSGGAGTDTQYF
TGCAGTGCTAACTCAGGGGGCGCAGGGACAGATACGCAGTATTTT
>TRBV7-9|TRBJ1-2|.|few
CASSLGSNGYTF
TGTGCCAGCAGCTTAGGTAGTAATGGCTACACCTTC
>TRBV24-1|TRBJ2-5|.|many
CATSDPEKETQYF
TGTGCCACCAGTGATCCCGAGAAAGAGACCCAGTACTTC
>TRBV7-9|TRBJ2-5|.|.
CASRPKGGQETQYF
TGTGCCAGCAGGCCAAAGGGGGGTCAAGAGACCCAGTACTTC
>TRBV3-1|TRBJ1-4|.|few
CASSRHSPRKLFF
TGTGCCAGCAGCCGACACAGTCCGAGAAAACTGTTTTTT
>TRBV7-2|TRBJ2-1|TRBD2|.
CASSTGWREGDEQFF
TGTGCCAGCAGCACCGGCTGGCGGGAGGGGGATGAGCAGTTCTTC
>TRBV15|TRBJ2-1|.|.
CATSRELGSYNEQFF
TGTGCCACCAGCAGAGAGCTGGGCTCCTACAATGAGCAGTTCTTC
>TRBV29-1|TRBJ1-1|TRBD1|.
CSTRLGQGNTEAFF
TGCAGCACTCGATTAGGACAGGGGAACACTGAAGCTTTCTTT
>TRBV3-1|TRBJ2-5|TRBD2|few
CASSLTSEETQYF
TGTGCCAGCAGCCTCACTAGCGAAGAGACCCAGTACTTC
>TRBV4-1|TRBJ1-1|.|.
CASSPRQATTEAFF
TGCGCCAGCAGCCCCCGGCAGGCCACTACTGAAGCTTTCTTT
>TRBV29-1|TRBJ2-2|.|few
CSARAGELFF
TGCAGCGCCCGGGCCGGGGAGCTGTTTTTT
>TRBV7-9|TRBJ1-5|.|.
CASSLALARDPFDQPQHF
TGTGCCAGCAGCTTAGCCCTAGCCCGTGACCCATTCGATCAGCCCCAGCATTTT
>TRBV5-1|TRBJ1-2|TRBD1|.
CASSLAQGEWNYGYTF
TGCGCCAGCAGCTTGGCACAGGGGGAATGGAACTATGGCTACACCTTC
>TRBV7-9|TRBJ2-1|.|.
CASSFSENPGTFSGQFF
TGTGCCAGCAGTTTCTCCGAAAACCCCGGGACTTTTAGTGGGCAGTTCTTC
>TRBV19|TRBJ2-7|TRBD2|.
CASSIRGLVNEQYF
TGTGCCAGTAGTATCCGGGGACTAGTCAACGAGCAGTACTTC